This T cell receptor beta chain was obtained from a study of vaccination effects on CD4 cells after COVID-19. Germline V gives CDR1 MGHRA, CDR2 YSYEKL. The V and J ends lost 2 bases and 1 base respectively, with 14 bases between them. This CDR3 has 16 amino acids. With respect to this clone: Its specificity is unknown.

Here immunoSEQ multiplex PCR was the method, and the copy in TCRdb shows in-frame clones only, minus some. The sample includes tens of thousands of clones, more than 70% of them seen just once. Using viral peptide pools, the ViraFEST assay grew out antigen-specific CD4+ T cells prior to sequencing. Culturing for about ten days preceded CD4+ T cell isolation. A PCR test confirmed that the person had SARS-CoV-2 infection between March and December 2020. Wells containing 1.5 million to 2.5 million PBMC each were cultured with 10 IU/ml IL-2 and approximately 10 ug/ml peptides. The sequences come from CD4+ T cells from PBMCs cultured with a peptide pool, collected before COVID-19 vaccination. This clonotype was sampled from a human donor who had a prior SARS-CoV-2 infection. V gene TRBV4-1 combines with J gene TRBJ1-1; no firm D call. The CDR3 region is CASSQRFGSKNTEAFF. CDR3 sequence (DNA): TGCGCCAGCAGCCAACGGTTTGGCTCGAAGAACACTGAAGCTTTCTTT.